This TCR beta chain was identified in a study of post-analysis software for immune sequencing data. Whole-study findings and limits: Controls showed lower frequencies than patients for five TRBV segments, and TRBV5-6, TRBV5-1 and TRBV20-1 were among these. People with multiple sclerosis had a significantly lower normalized Chao1 diversity than controls did.

Unique molecular identifiers were built into the TCR beta cDNA libraries. Via MiXCR, TCRdb re-called the PCR reads, giving one row per CDR3 protein. The sample gives under 200,000 distinct CDR3 sequences, over 25% of which show up once; roughly 3.4% is in the top ten. Trimming left V 0 bases short and J 0 bases short, with 13 bases between. In germline, CDR1 is SGHTA, CDR2 FQGNSA. CDR3 length equals 17 residues. This clonotype appeared a single time. Its antigen is undetermined. Sequenced sample: blood. The origin of this receptor is a girl under 18 with multiple sclerosis. The V call is TRBV7-2, the J call TRBJ2-3; D uncertain. CDR3 sequence (DNA): TGTGCCAGCAGCTTAGCGCTATCCGGAACTAGCACAGATACGCAGTATTTT. Protein sequence: CASSLALSGTSTDTQYF.